This T cell receptor (beta chain) was recorded in a study of T cells in localized non-small cell lung cancer. Libraries were prepared by immunoSEQ multiplex PCR; TCRdb keeps only in-frame clonotypes and omits some of them. The data show 35,000 to 40,000 clones, with approximately 88% seen just once and 2.7% held by the top ten. A remark on this clone: The antigen remains undetermined.

General study points: The appearance of a median approximately 55 of the top 100 tumor clones was seen in adjacent lung. Tumor showed lower T cell clonality than uninvolved adjacent lung, where it was highest. Tumor samples were not multi-region, leaving intratumor heterogeneity unexcluded. Greater blood T cell density accompanied longer overall survival.

Trimming removed 3 bases from V and 7 bases from J, with 15 bases in between. This CDR3 is 14 amino acids long. Per the germline V gene, CDR1 is KGHSH and CDR2 is LQKENI. The source was peripheral blood, collected before any cancer treatment. The V and J genes are TRBV18 and TRBJ1-1, with D perhaps TRBD1 (6 bases). This sequence was found in a woman aged 35 to 75 with stage I lung adenocarcinoma. The CDR3 region has the DNA TGTGCCAGCTCACCTCAAAGCAAACAGGGTGAAGCTTTCTTT. Amino acid sequence: CASSPQSKQGEAFF. The full variable domain, rest sourced from reference TRBV18 and TRBJ1-1, is NAGVMQNPRHLVRRRGQEARLRCSPMKGHSHVYWYRQLPEEGLKFMVYLQKENIIDESGMPKERFSAEFPKEGPSILRIQQVVRGDSAAYFCASSPQSKQGEAFFGQGTRLTVV.